Following are 11 T cell receptor beta chains from one sample sequenced in a study of cytomegalovirus exposure and HLA in healthy donors. Vbeta (60) and Jbeta (13) primers were used in the PCR. Assay used: immunoSEQ multiplex PCR; TCRdb lists only in-frame clones, some missing. The repertoire holds 250,000 to 300,000 clones, with roughly 86% as singletons. The sample comprised PBMCs. The receptors were gathered from a woman in her thirties or forties in good health and CMV-seropositive.

In nucleotides, the CDR3 is TGTGCCAGCTCACCCGGGTACGAGCAGTACTTC. Its translation: CASSPGYEQYF. J is TRBJ2-7 and V is TRBV18; D unclear. V was pared by 3 bases and J by 4 bases, with 4 bases between. The CDR3 spans 11 residues. Germline values: CDR1 KGHSH, CDR2 LQKENI.

V and J are TRBV19 and TRBJ2-7, with 13 bases aligning to TRBD2. CDR1 and CDR2 (germline): LNHDA, SQIVND (reference sequence). V trimming: 5 bases; J trimming: 7 bases; junction bases outside the gene matches: 11. The CDR3 is 16 amino acids. The DNA for the CDR3 is TGTGCCAGTAGTGGACTAGCGGGAGCTCCTCGGCTTGAGCAGTACTTC. Protein sequence: CASSGLAGAPRLEQYF.

V is TRBV11-3 and J is TRBJ2-2; D may be TRBD2 (6 bases). This CDR3 region has 16 residues. CDR1 and CDR2 from the germline V gene are SGHNT and YENEEA. Trimming shortened V by 3 bases and J by 3 bases, and 14 bases separated the two germline ends. CDR3 loop: CASSLGTSRDTGELFF. In nucleotides, the CDR3 is TGTGCCAGCAGCTTGGGTACTAGCCGTGACACCGGGGAGCTGTTTTTT.

The genes are TRBV5-6 and TRBJ1-5; D not certain. Germline V gene sequence: CDR1 SGHDT, CDR2 YYEEEE. The CDR3 loop spans 15 amino acids. V was shortened by 1 base and J by 2 bases, with 10 bases between the two germline ends. CDR3 sequence: CASSLSENGNQPQHF. CDR3 nucleotide sequence: TGTGCCAGCAGCTTGTCGGAGAATGGCAATCAGCCCCAGCATTTT.

The chain carries TRBV19 and TRBJ2-2; D is possibly TRBD1 (6 bases). Trimming shortened V by 6 bases and J by 4 bases, and 18 bases separated the two germline ends. The CDR3 runs 16 residues. Germline-derived CDR1 and CDR2 are LNHDA and SQIVND (reference sequence). The CDR3 DNA is TGTGCCAGTAGCCCGGCACGACAGGCTGGCACCGGGGAGCTGTTTTTT. The encoded protein is CASSPARQAGTGELFF.

The genes are TRBV9 and TRBJ2-7; the D gene is possibly TRBD1 (6 bases). The ends were cut back, 2 bases at V and 7 bases at J, with 16 bases in the middle. Germline loops: CDR1 SGDLS, CDR2 YYNGEE. This CDR3 comprises 14 residues. CDR3 region: CASSVSPGAGEQYF. The CDR3 DNA sequence: TGTGCCAGCAGCGTGTCTCCAGGGGCAGGGGAGCAGTACTTC.

The chain couples TRBV29-1 to TRBJ1-2, with 9 bases that match TRBD1. With V trimmed by 7 bases and J by 6 bases, 9 bases remained unmatched. The CDR3 runs to 13 residues. Germline V gene lookup returns CDR1 SQVTM and CDR2 ANQGSEA. The CDR3 sequence: CSALTGGLHGYTF. DNA for the CDR3: TGCAGCGCCCTGACAGGGGGTTTGCATGGCTACACCTTC.

This clone occurred once. The chain is built from TRBV28 and TRBJ1-2; possibly TRBD1 for D (5 bases). The CDR3 extends over 14 amino acids. Germline V gives CDR1 MDHEN, CDR2 SYDVKM. With 6 bases removed from V and 4 bases from J, the gap between germline ends came to 15 bases. The DNA for the CDR3 is TGTGCCAGCAGCCCCGCACAGGTGGCCTATGGCTACACCTTC. Amino acids: CASSPAQVAYGYTF.

This clone was seen a few times. This rearrangement joins TRBV19 to TRBJ2-3; 10 nucleotides agree with TRBD2. Germline values: CDR1 LNHDA, CDR2 SQIVND (reference sequence). This CDR3 has 17 residues. The J segment lost 2 bases and the V segment lost 2 bases, leaving 7 bases of the junction unmatched. The CDR3 region is CASSIRIAGGATDTQYF. The CDR3 nucleotides read TGTGCCAGTAGTATACGGATAGCGGGAGGAGCCACAGATACGCAGTATTTT.

The V and J genes are TRBV10-3 and TRBJ1-1, with 7 nucleotides matching TRBD1. CDR1 and CDR2 (germline): ENHRY, SYGVKD. This CDR3 has 13 amino acids. J gave up 1 base and V 7 bases, and 3 bases lay outside the gene matches. CDR3 nucleotides: TGTGCCATCAATACAGGGGCGAACACTGAAGCTTTCTTT. It encodes CAINTGANTEAFF.

The CDR3 DNA sequence: TGCGCCAGCAGCTTGAGGGACAGGGAGTATGGCGAGCAGTTCTTC. Translated: CASSLRDREYGEQFF. J is TRBJ2-1 and V is TRBV5-1; 9 positions match TRBD1. The CDR3 extends over 15 amino acids. Germline V gene lookup returns CDR1 SGHRS and CDR2 YFSETQ. V lost 1 base to trimming and J lost 10 bases; unmatched junction nucleotides: 9.